Below are 31 T cell receptor beta chains sequenced from a single sample in a study of Ad26.COV2.S vaccination and SARS-CoV-2 variants. Using immunoSEQ multiplex PCR, the repertoire was profiled, and TCRdb retains in-frame clones only, with some absent. This table holds about 400,000 clones, 89% found once. Treatment here: some 20 received Ad26.COV2.S at low or high dose, single or two shots; roughly five received placebo; per-sample allocation not given. Sampling happened 63 days after the first vaccine or placebo injection. The sequencing here drew on peripheral blood, taken in a trial of Ad26.COV2.S vaccine versus placebo. The receptor set was obtained from a person aged 18-60 years who received the Ad26.COV2.S COVID-19 vaccine or a placebo.

This clone appeared once. V gene TRBV10-3 combines with J gene TRBJ2-1; D possibly matches TRBD1 or TRBD2 (6 bases each). The germline gives CDR1 ENHRY, CDR2 SYGVKD. The CDR3 covers 16 residues. V was clipped by 4 bases and J by 0 bases, with 13 bases between them. The CDR3 loop reads CAISAQGGGSYNEQFF. CDR3 DNA: TGTGCCATCAGTGCGCAAGGAGGGGGCTCCTACAATGAGCAGTTCTTC.

The rearrangement uses TRBV3-1 (or the pseudogene TRBV3-2) and TRBJ2-7; D may correspond to TRBD1 or TRBD2 (5 bases each). V was cut by 1 base and J by 12 bases, with 16 bases left in between. This CDR3 contains 13 residues. Per the germline V gene, CDR1 is LGHDT and CDR2 is YNNKEL (reference sequence). The chain's CDR3 is CASSQGSRDPGYF. CDR3 DNA sequence: TGTGCCAGCAGCCAAGGCAGCCGGGACCCAGGGTACTTC.

This clone was counted only a few times. At one of its ends the junction is not consistent with the germline gene, which may arise from a read error. The chain employs TRBV7-6 and TRBJ2-1; unclear D gene. Germline loops: CDR1 SGHVS, CDR2 FNYEAQ. The CDR3 is made up of 15 amino acids. The CDR3 reads CASSLGYASHNEQFF. In nucleotides, the CDR3 is TGTGCCAGCAGCTTAGGGTACGCCTCCCACAATGAGCAGTTCTTC.

The genes are TRBV6-1 and TRBJ1-5, with a possible D match to TRBD1 (6 bases). The length of the CDR3 is 18 residues. In germline, CDR1 is MNHNS, CDR2 SASEGT. Trimming shortened V by 3 bases and J by 0 bases, and 18 bases separated the two germline ends. The CDR3 DNA reads TGTGCCAGCAGTGACAACACGACAGGCCGTAATAGCAATCAGCCCCAGCATTTT. It specifies CASSDNTTGRNSNQPQHF.

The J gene is TRBJ2-1, the V gene TRBV7-9; D perhaps matches TRBD1 (6 bases). CDR1 is SEHNR and CDR2 is FQNEAQ in the germline V gene (reference sequence). V was trimmed by 5 bases and J by 0 bases, leaving 20 bases between them. The CDR3 runs 18 residues. Here the CDR3 reads CASSHTGLLPLSYNEQFF. The CDR3 DNA follows: TGTGCCAGCAGCCACACAGGGCTTTTACCCCTCTCCTACAATGAGCAGTTCTTC.

The chain couples TRBV19 to TRBJ2-3, with a tentative D call TRBD2 (5 bases). V shed 9 bases and J shed 6 bases, with 25 bases lying between them. The CDR3 contains 16 residues. CDR1 is LNHDA, CDR2 SQIVND, per germline (reference sequence). The CDR3: CASSRRSSGLSDTQYF. DNA of the CDR3: TGTGCCAGCTCCCGCAGGTCCAGCGGTCTATCCGATACGCAGTATTTT.

The chain uses TRBV2 and TRBJ2-5, with TRBD1 as a possible D gene (6 bases). Trimming took 4 bases from V and 0 from J, leaving 9 bases between them. CDR3 length equals 14 residues. Looked up from germline, CDR1 is SNHLY and CDR2 is FYNNEI. CDR3: CASSVGGYQETQYF. The CDR3 DNA is TGTGCCAGCAGTGTAGGGGGTTACCAAGAGACCCAGTACTTC.

This chain links TRBV5-4 with TRBJ1-1, with 7 bases that match TRBD1. This CDR3 spans 15 amino acids. The V gene end was trimmed by 1 base and the J gene end by 6 bases; junction bases not matched to a gene: 9. Germline lookup yields CDR1 SGHNT and CDR2 YYREEE (reference sequence). The CDR3 bases are TGTGCCAGCAGCTTGAGAAGGGGGCGTTACGCTGAAGCTTTCTTT. Protein sequence: CASSLRRGRYAEAFF. Full variable domain (remainder filled in from reference TRBV5-4 and TRBJ1-1): ETGVTQSPTHLIKTRGQQVTLRCSSQSGHNTVSWYQQALGQGPQFIFQYYREEENGRGNFPPRFSGLQFPNYSSELNVNALELDDSALYLCASSLRRGRYAEAFFGQGTRLTVV.

The V call is TRBV30, the J call TRBJ2-1; D is uncertain. V lost 2 bases and J 8 bases, leaving 4 bases between the germline ends. Germline CDR1 is GTSNPN and CDR2 is SVGIG (reference sequence). This CDR3 region has 10 residues. The CDR3 here is CAWSTDEQFF. The CDR3 DNA follows: TGTGCCTGGAGTACTGATGAGCAGTTCTTC.

DNA of the CDR3: TGTGCCAGTAGTATACAGGGGGCGAGCACTGAAGCTTTCTTT. Translation: CASSIQGASTEAFF. The J gene is TRBJ1-1, the V gene TRBV19; the match to TRBD1 covers 8 bases. The germline V gene encodes CDR1 LNHDA and CDR2 SQIVND (reference sequence). The length of the CDR3 is 14 residues. With V trimmed by 2 bases and J by 4 bases, 3 bases remained unmatched.

There are a few counts of this clone. The chain combines TRBV7-3 with TRBJ2-7; perhaps TRBD2 as D (5 bases). The V gene lost 6 bases and the J gene lost 0 bases, with 12 bases spanning the gap. Germline-derived CDR1 and CDR2 are SGHTA and FQGTGA. The CDR3 extends over 14 amino acids. CDR3 bases: TGTGCCAGCAGTTTAGGAGGTTTCTCCTACGAGCAGTACTTC. Its translation: CASSLGGFSYEQYF.

The chain recombines TRBV11-2 with TRBJ2-7; D is perhaps TRBD1 (7 bases). V lost 0 bases to trimming and J lost 3 bases, with 12 bases between them. This CDR3 comprises 15 residues. Per the germline V gene, CDR1 is SGHAT and CDR2 is FQNNGV. Here the CDR3 reads CASSLDQGGGYEQYF. The DNA for the CDR3 is TGTGCCAGCAGCTTAGATCAGGGGGGAGGCTACGAGCAGTACTTC.

This clone was detected a few times. The chain links TRBV10-2 to TRBJ2-3, with D tentatively TRBD1 (6 bases). V was trimmed by 8 bases and J by 2 bases, leaving 14 bases between them. CDR1 and CDR2 from the germline V gene are WSHSY and SAAADI. CDR3 length equals 14 residues. CDR3 amino acids: CASSQTGTTDTQYF. The CDR3 coding sequence is TGCGCCAGCTCCCAGACAGGAACCACAGATACGCAGTATTTT.

For this clone: The identical CDR3 is also encoded by other nucleotide sequences in the sample. J is TRBJ2-7 and V is TRBV19, with 11 nucleotides matching TRBD1. V dropped 3 bases and J dropped 4; count of bases not matched to a gene: 2. This CDR3 comprises 14 residues. Per germline, CDR1 LNHDA and CDR2 SQIVND (reference sequence). The CDR3 sequence: CASSIGTGGYEQYF. For the CDR3, the DNA is TGTGCCAGTAGTATTGGGACAGGGGGGTACGAGCAGTACTTC.

V gene TRBV19 combines with J gene TRBJ2-1; possibly TRBD2 for D (5 bases). Germline V CDR1 and CDR2: LNHDA, SQIVND (reference sequence). Trimming pared 3 bases from V and 9 bases from J, leaving 18 bases between. The CDR3 length is 15 residues. DNA for the CDR3: TGTGCCAGTAGTATCGGAAGGCTAGCAGTTAGTGAGCAGTTCTTC. It yields the protein CASSIGRLAVSEQFF. Full variable domain (outside the CDR3, taken from reference TRBV19 and TRBJ2-1): DGGITQSPKYLFRKEGQNVTLSCEQNLNHDAMYWYRQDPGQGLRLIYYSQIVNDFQKGDIAEGYSVSREKKESFPLTVTSAQKNPTAFYLCASSIGRLAVSEQFFGPGTRLTVL.

The V gene is TRBV3-1 (or the pseudogene TRBV3-2), the J gene TRBJ2-7, with a possible D match to TRBD2 (5 bases). The CDR3 extends over 14 amino acids. Germline CDR1 and CDR2: LGHDT and YNNKEL (reference sequence). The V end was cut by 3 bases, the J end by 3 bases, with 12 bases between. CDR3 nucleotide sequence: TGTGCCAGCAGCCAGCGGGTGGCGGGCTACGAGCAGTACTTC. It is translated as CASSQRVAGYEQYF.

This clone was observed once. This rearrangement joins TRBV5-4 to TRBJ1-1, with D uncertain. Trimming pared 4 bases from V and 1 base from J, leaving 5 bases between. The germline V gene has CDR1 SGHNT and CDR2 YYREEE (reference sequence). This CDR3 has 12 amino acids. The CDR3 loop reads CASSAENTEAFF. CDR3 nucleotide sequence: TGTGCCAGCAGCGCGGAGAACACTGAAGCTTTCTTT.

The chain combines TRBV13 with TRBJ2-7; TRBD2 might be the D (5 bases). Trimming cost V 5 bases and J 4 bases, with 18 bases left between them. This CDR3 spans 15 amino acids. In germline, CDR1 is PRHDT, CDR2 FYEKMQ (reference sequence). The CDR3 loop is CASSLHSDFLYEQYF. The CDR3 bases are TGTGCCAGCAGCCTCCACTCGGACTTCCTTTACGAGCAGTACTTC.

The chain has TRBV12-3 or TRBV12-4 and TRBJ2-5, with D hard to call. This CDR3 is built from 13 residues. With 6 bases removed from V and 5 bases from J, the gap between germline ends came to 13 bases. The CDR3 here is CASSPWVSETQYF. The CDR3 DNA reads as TGTGCCAGCAGCCCTTGGGTATCGGAGACCCAGTACTTC.

The CDR3 sequence is CASSFLGGGSSYNEQFF. CDR3 bases: TGTGCCAGCAGCTTCTTAGGGGGAGGGAGCTCCTACAATGAGCAGTTCTTC. The chain carries TRBV7-9 and TRBJ2-1; D perhaps matches TRBD2 (7 bases). The CDR3 totals 17 residues. V dropped 3 bases and J dropped 0 bases, with 15 bases sitting between them. The germline gives CDR1 SEHNR, CDR2 FQNEAQ (reference sequence).

This clone was seen more than once but under ten times. The chain combines TRBV3-1 (or the pseudogene TRBV3-2) with TRBJ2-5; tentative D call: TRBD1 (5 bases). The CDR3 extends over 14 amino acids. Germline CDR1 and CDR2: LGHDT and YNNKEL (reference sequence). The ends were cut back, 1 base at V and 2 bases at J, with 8 bases in the middle. The CDR3 is CASSQAGLQETQYF. The CDR3 DNA follows: TGTGCCAGCAGCCAAGCAGGGCTGCAAGAGACCCAGTACTTC.

This chain connects TRBV19 to TRBJ1-2; D remains ambiguous. The germline gives CDR1 LNHDA, CDR2 SQIVND (reference sequence). Trimming cost V 3 bases and J 10 bases, with 18 bases left between them. This CDR3 is built from 14 residues. The CDR3 reads CASSMGMRAGDYTF. CDR3 bases: TGTGCCAGTAGTATGGGGATGAGGGCTGGAGACTACACCTTC.

The chain joins TRBV20-1 to TRBJ2-5; D unresolved. The CDR3 consists of 10 residues. Germline CDR1 is DFQATT and CDR2 is SNEGSKA (reference sequence). Trimming took off 6 bases at V and 6 bases at J, with 8 bases between the two ends. In DNA, the CDR3 is TGCAGTGCCAGTAAGAAGACCCAGTACTTC. Its protein product is CSASKKTQYF.

The rearrangement links TRBV7-8 to TRBJ2-7; 11 bases are a match to TRBD2. V trimming: 5 bases; J trimming: 1 base; junction bases outside the gene matches: 7. Germline V lookup: CDR1 SGHVS, CDR2 FQNEAQ. This CDR3 contains 16 residues. The CDR3 is CASSTTGTSGSYEQYF. CDR3 bases: TGTGCCAGCAGCACCACCGGGACTAGCGGATCCTACGAGCAGTACTTC.

The CDR3 DNA sequence: TGTGCCAGCAGCTCAACGGGACCACCAAGCACCGGGGAGCTGTTTTTT. Its translation: CASSSTGPPSTGELFF. J is TRBJ2-2 and V is TRBV27; D assignment may be TRBD1 or TRBD2 (5 bases each). Trimming took off 6 bases at V and 4 bases at J, with 18 bases between the two ends. In germline, CDR1 is MNHEY, CDR2 SMNVEV (reference sequence). This CDR3 has 16 residues.

This CDR3 is CASSLWIGVGNAEAFF. CDR3 nucleotide sequence: TGTGCCAGCAGCTTATGGATCGGGGTAGGTAACGCTGAAGCTTTCTTT. This chain connects TRBV13 to TRBJ1-1, with no clear D. The CDR3 consists of 16 residues. Germline-derived CDR1 and CDR2 are PRHDT and FYEKMQ (reference sequence). Trimming removed 2 bases from V and 6 bases from J, with 19 bases in between.

The chain employs TRBV25-1 and TRBJ2-5; D remains ambiguous. CDR1 and CDR2 (germline): MGHDK, SYGVNS. This CDR3 region has 12 residues. Deletions cut 4 bases from V and 5 bases from J, with 8 bases between. CDR3: CASSVLSETQYF. The CDR3 DNA follows: TGTGCCAGCAGTGTCCTCTCTGAGACCCAGTACTTC.

The chain recombines TRBV5-3 with TRBJ1-3; 11 bases fit TRBD1. TRBV5-3 is an ORF, with its function uncertain. There are 15 residues in the CDR3. Unmatched junction bases numbered 4, after V lost 4 bases and J lost 4 bases. CDR3 amino acids: CARSTDRGLGNTIYF. DNA for the CDR3: TGTGCCAGAAGCACGGACAGGGGGCTCGGAAACACCATATATTTT.

The chain employs TRBV2 and TRBJ1-6, with 8 bases matching TRBD1. With V trimmed by 6 bases and J by 2 bases, 3 bases remained unmatched. The germline V gene encodes CDR1 SNHLY and CDR2 FYNNEI. CDR3 length: 15 residues. CDR3 residues: CASSKQGAYNSPLHF. The CDR3 DNA is TGTGCCAGCAGCAAACAGGGGGCCTATAATTCACCCCTCCACTTT. The whole variable domain, filled in from reference TRBV2 and TRBJ1-6, reads EPEVTQTPSHQVTQMGQEVILRCVPISNHLYFYWYRQILGQKVEFLVSFYNNEISEKSEIFDDQFSVERPDGSNFTLKIRSTKLEDSAMYFCASSKQGAYNSPLHFGNGTRLTVT.

V is TRBV7-8 and J is TRBJ2-7, with 8 bases that match TRBD2. Trimming at V came to 3 bases and at J to 3 bases, leaving 7 bases not matched to a gene. This CDR3 has 15 residues. From germline, CDR1 is SGHVS and CDR2 FQNEAQ. The CDR3 here is CASSLGSGKVYEQYF. The CDR3, as DNA: TGTGCCAGCAGCTTGGGTAGCGGGAAGGTCTACGAGCAGTACTTC.

The genes are TRBV5-6 and TRBJ1-6; the match to TRBD1 covers 9 bases. The CDR3 runs 14 residues. Germline V gene lookup returns CDR1 SGHDT and CDR2 YYEEEE. Trimming cost V 4 bases and J 7 bases; bases outside gene matches: 3. The CDR3 sequence is CASSVGQGNSPLHF. The DNA for the CDR3 is TGTGCCAGCAGCGTGGGACAGGGAAATTCACCCCTCCACTTT.